Shown below are 31 T cell receptor beta chains from a single sample sequenced in a study of T cell responses to AZD1222 COVID-19 vaccine. The data were produced by immunoSEQ multiplex PCR, yet TCRdb's version contains in-frame clones alone and is incomplete. This table holds around 110,000 clones, more than 85% found once. Sequenced material: peripheral blood, taken on day 0 of AZD1222 vaccination. The receptors were sampled from an adult in good health.

J is TRBJ1-3 and V is TRBV2; D is ambiguous. V lost 3 bases, J lost 4 bases, and 7 bases lay in between. Germline V gene sequence: CDR1 SNHLY, CDR2 FYNNEI. This CDR3 has 13 residues. The CDR3 region is CASSDDAGNTIYF. DNA for the CDR3: TGTGCCAGCAGTGATGACGCGGGAAACACCATATATTTT.

The chain uses TRBV28 and TRBJ1-2; D not resolved. The CDR3 totals 14 residues. Germline-derived CDR1 and CDR2 are MDHEN and SYDVKM. V was pared by 2 bases and J by 3 bases, with 10 bases between. The CDR3 reads CASSLRGRHYGYTF. In DNA, the CDR3 is TGTGCCAGCAGTTTACGAGGGCGTCACTATGGCTACACCTTC.

This clone occurred once. V and J are TRBV28 and TRBJ2-1, with D uncertain. The CDR3 consists of 16 residues. Per the germline V gene, CDR1 is MDHEN and CDR2 is SYDVKM. Trimming stripped 4 bases from V and 3 bases from J, with 16 bases between. CDR3 amino acids: CASSSLVEDNYNEQFF. CDR3 bases: TGTGCCAGCAGTTCCCTAGTAGAAGACAACTACAATGAGCAGTTCTTC.

The chain combines TRBV28 with TRBJ1-2; D is ambiguous. V was clipped by 7 bases and J by 2 bases, with 11 bases between them. The CDR3 length is 13 residues. Germline V gene data show CDR1 as MDHEN and CDR2 as SYDVKM. CDR3: CASKLDGNYGYTF. CDR3 coding DNA: TGTGCCAGCAAACTCGACGGGAACTATGGCTACACCTTC.

This sequence joins TRBV2 and TRBJ2-3; D not certain. V lost 3 bases and J lost 7, with 8 bases in between. The CDR3 totals 12 residues. The germline CDR1 and CDR2 sequences are SNHLY and FYNNEI. The CDR3 is CASSDHTYTQYF. CDR3 sequence (DNA): TGTGCCAGCAGTGATCATACCTATACGCAGTATTTT.

In its sample, this clone was seen once. The chain is built from TRBV19 and TRBJ1-6; D may be TRBD1 (5 bases). V was clipped by 3 bases and J by 7 bases, with 13 bases between them. The germline gives CDR1 LNHDA, CDR2 SQIVND (reference sequence). The CDR3 consists of 15 residues. This CDR3 is CASSILDGANSPLHF. The CDR3 nucleotides read TGTGCCAGTAGTATTCTTGACGGGGCGAATTCACCCCTCCACTTT.

This sequence joins TRBV28 and TRBJ2-7; 7 bases are shared with TRBD1. CDR1 is MDHEN, CDR2 SYDVKM, per germline. This CDR3 has 16 residues. J gave up 4 bases and V 7 bases, and 16 bases lay outside the gene matches. The chain's CDR3 is CASNQPSYRGAYEQYF. The CDR3 region has the DNA TGTGCCAGCAACCAGCCCAGTTACAGGGGTGCGTACGAGCAGTACTTC.

This chain joins TRBV21-1 and TRBJ1-1. TRBV21-1 is an annotated pseudogene. This CDR3 spans 15 amino acids. DNA for the CDR3: TGTGCCAGCAGCAAGGCGGGCCGGCTGAACACTGAAGCTTTCTTT. Translating gives CASSKAGRLNTEAFF.

This clone appeared once. The genes are TRBV5-4 and TRBJ1-2; 7 bases line up with TRBD1. Trimming at V came to 2 bases and at J to 6 bases, leaving 7 bases not matched to a gene. The CDR3 totals 14 residues. The germline CDR1 and CDR2 sequences are SGHNT and YYREEE (reference sequence). CDR3 coding DNA: TGTGCCAGCAGCTTCGAGGGGGCGAGGAATGGCTACACCTTC. This encodes CASSFEGARNGYTF.

The chain combines TRBV4-1 with TRBJ1-6, with D perhaps TRBD1 (5 bases). The CDR3 has 13 residues. Germline values: CDR1 MGHRA, CDR2 YSYEKL. V was pared by 2 bases and J by 9 bases, with 8 bases between. Written as DNA, the CDR3 is TGCGCCAGCAGCCAAAACCAGGGTTCACCCCTCCACTTT. Amino acids: CASSQNQGSPLHF.

The V and J genes are TRBV9 and TRBJ1-4; D is undetermined. The CDR3 has 15 amino acids. V gave up 3 bases and J gave up 7 bases, with 16 bases separating them. Per the germline V gene, CDR1 is SGDLS and CDR2 is YYNGEE. CDR3 DNA: TGTGCCAGCAGCGCGACGGACCCATCTGGTGAAAAACTGTTTTTT. Protein sequence: CASSATDPSGEKLFF.

CDR3 sequence reads: CASSASGGYQFF. The CDR3 bases are TGTGCCAGCAGTGCGAGCGGGGGGTACCAGTTCTTC. The rearrangement joins TRBV12-3 or TRBV12-4 to TRBJ2-1; TRBD2 matches at 9 bases. CDR3 size: 12 residues. V lost 5 bases and J lost 13; bases outside the gene matches: 6.

CDR3 sequence: CASSLDSYSNQPQHF. The CDR3 nucleotides are TGCGCCAGCAGCTTAGACAGTTATAGCAATCAGCCCCAGCATTTT. The chain joins TRBV5-1 to TRBJ1-5; the D gene is possibly TRBD1 (5 bases). Trimming took 2 bases from V and 0 from J, leaving 9 bases between them. Germline values: CDR1 SGHRS, CDR2 YFSETQ. This CDR3 contains 15 residues.

This clone occurred a few times. The gene calls are TRBV30 and TRBJ2-2; 9 positions agree with TRBD1. The J segment lost 3 bases and the V segment lost 1 base, leaving 3 bases of the junction unmatched. Germline values: CDR1 GTSNPN, CDR2 SVGIG (reference sequence). The CDR3 totals 15 residues. The CDR3 loop reads CAWSDRDRDTGELFF. CDR3 coding DNA: TGTGCCTGGAGTGACCGGGACAGGGACACCGGGGAGCTGTTTTTT.

The chain uses TRBV12-3 or TRBV12-4 and TRBJ1-1, with D unclear. Trimming left V 9 bases short and J 3 bases short, with 14 bases between. This CDR3 has 13 residues. CDR3 nucleotides: TGTGCCAGTTCCAGGAACTTAGACACTGAAGCTTTCTTT. Amino acids: CASSRNLDTEAFF.

The chain links TRBV2 to TRBJ2-7; a possible D gene is TRBD2 (6 bases). This CDR3 contains 16 residues. The germline gives CDR1 SNHLY, CDR2 FYNNEI. Deletions cut 7 bases from V and 0 bases from J, with 19 bases between. CDR3 sequence reads: CASTLAVWRDSYEQYF. CDR3 in DNA: TGTGCCAGCACCCTAGCCGTTTGGCGGGACTCCTACGAGCAGTACTTC.

The CDR3 here is CAWRGYIEAFF. The CDR3 DNA reads TGTGCCTGGAGGGGATACATCGAAGCTTTCTTT. The chain joins TRBV30 to TRBJ1-1, with D uncertain. The CDR3 is made up of 11 amino acids. V was clipped by 3 bases and J by 8 bases, with 10 bases between them. Germline V gene data show CDR1 as GTSNPN and CDR2 as SVGIG (reference sequence).

The V and J genes are TRBV6-5 and TRBJ1-1, with a possible D match to TRBD1 (6 bases). This CDR3 spans 11 amino acids. Germline CDR1 and CDR2: MNHEY and SVGAGI. V shed 8 bases and J shed 4 bases, with 8 bases lying between them. The CDR3 nucleotides read TGTGCCAGCGGACAGAGCACTGAAGCTTTCTTT. Translated: CASGQSTEAFF.

CDR3 sequence (DNA): TGTGCCAGCAGATCGACGGGGAGCTCCTACGAGCAGTACTTC. Amino acid sequence: CASRSTGSSYEQYF. This chain links TRBV5-8 with TRBJ2-7; TRBD2 is a possible D gene (5 bases). The CDR3 spans 14 residues. Germline V gene sequence: CDR1 SGHTS, CDR2 YDEGEE. The ends were cut back, 5 bases at V and 0 bases at J, with 12 bases in the middle.

The V gene is TRBV7-2, the J gene TRBJ2-1; perhaps TRBD1 as D (5 bases). The CDR3 is 17 amino acids. The germline V gene has CDR1 SGHTA and CDR2 FQGNSA. The V and J ends lost 1 base and 7 bases respectively, with 20 bases between them. The DNA of the CDR3 is TGTGCCAGCAGCTTAGTGTGGGGCGGAGCCCCCCATAATGAGCAGTTCTTC. This encodes CASSLVWGGAPHNEQFF.

This chain uses TRBV29-1 with TRBJ2-1; TRBD2 aligns across 14 bases. Germline V CDR1 and CDR2: SQVTM, ANQGSEA. The CDR3 is 14 residues long. V dropped 7 bases and J dropped 6; count of bases not matched to a gene: 5. CDR3 DNA: TGCAGCGCGCCGGGACTAGCGGGGGTCAATGAGCAGTTCTTC. This gives the protein CSAPGLAGVNEQFF.

The chain recombines TRBV28 with TRBJ1-3, with 7 bases that match TRBD1. The V gene end was trimmed by 3 bases and the J gene end by 6 bases; junction bases not matched to a gene: 5. Germline assignment: CDR1 MDHEN and CDR2 SYDVKM. The CDR3 is made up of 14 amino acids. The CDR3 here is CASSFQGGLNTIYF. CDR3 coding DNA: TGTGCCAGCAGTTTTCAGGGGGGCCTAAACACCATATATTTT. Full variable domain (missing parts from reference TRBV28 and TRBJ1-3): DVKVTQSSRYLVKRTGEKVFLECVQDMDHENMFWYRQDPGLGLRLIYFSYDVKMKEKGDIPEGYSVSREKKERFSLILESASTNQTSMYLCASSFQGGLNTIYFGEGSWLTVV.

This clone appeared a few times. This specimen includes other DNA sequences encoding the same CDR3. The chain uses TRBV28 and TRBJ2-2; 12 nucleotides line up with TRBD2. Trimming took 0 bases from V and 6 from J; bases not matched to a gene: 5. The CDR3 contains 17 residues. Germline V gives CDR1 MDHEN, CDR2 SYDVKM. The CDR3 DNA sequence: TGTGCCAGCAGTTTATGGCGGCTAGCGGGAGGGCCCGGGGAGCTGTTTTTT. As protein: CASSLWRLAGGPGELFF. The whole variable domain, remainder taken from reference TRBV28 and TRBJ2-2, is DVKVTQSSRYLVKRTGEKVFLECVQDMDHENMFWYRQDPGLGLRLIYFSYDVKMKEKGDIPEGYSVSREKKERFSLILESASTNQTSMYLCASSLWRLAGGPGELFFGEGSRLTVL.

This chain connects TRBV9 to TRBJ1-1, with no clear D. Germline CDR1 is SGDLS and CDR2 is YYNGEE. CDR3 length equals 15 residues. The V end lost 3 bases, the J end lost 8 bases, and 20 bases lay between the germline ends. The CDR3 is CASSAGGHWSVEAFF. Here the CDR3 DNA reads TGTGCCAGCAGCGCCGGAGGCCACTGGTCAGTAGAAGCTTTCTTT.

The J gene is TRBJ2-1, the V gene TRBV3-1 (or the pseudogene TRBV3-2); 11 bases line up with TRBD2. The V and J ends lost 3 bases and 9 bases, in that order; junction bases with no gene match: 7. CDR3 length equals 15 residues. Per germline, CDR1 LGHDT and CDR2 YNNKEL (reference sequence). The CDR3 loop is CASSHLSGRGAEQFF. The CDR3 nucleotides read TGTGCCAGCAGCCACCTTAGCGGGAGGGGGGCTGAGCAGTTCTTC.

This sequence joins TRBV28 and TRBJ2-7, with D perhaps matching TRBD2 (6 bases). Trimming stripped 6 bases from V and 0 bases from J, with 18 bases between. Looked up from germline, CDR1 is MDHEN and CDR2 is SYDVKM. The CDR3 has 16 amino acids. The CDR3 protein is CASSLGGDGDSYEQYF. The CDR3 DNA follows: TGTGCCAGCAGCCTTGGAGGGGACGGGGACTCCTACGAGCAGTACTTC.

The rearrangement uses TRBV5-4 and TRBJ1-2; D unclear. The germline V gene has CDR1 SGHNT and CDR2 YYREEE (reference sequence). V gave up 3 bases and J gave up 8 bases, with 14 bases separating them. This CDR3 comprises 13 residues. The CDR3 protein is CASSSGTSWGYTF. The CDR3 coding sequence is TGTGCCAGCAGCTCCGGTACGTCTTGGGGCTACACCTTC.

For the CDR3, the DNA is TGTGCCAGCAGCCCTTGGACACCGAGGAACACTGAAGCTTTCTTT. Its translation is CASSPWTPRNTEAFF. V is TRBV12-1 and J is TRBJ1-1; the D call TRBD1 from the table was never checked on the DNA. TRBV12-1 is labeled a pseudogene. The CDR3 sequence is 15 residues long.

The chain couples TRBV19 to TRBJ1-6; D unclear. CDR1 LNHDA and CDR2 SQIVND come from the germline V gene (reference sequence). The CDR3 is made up of 14 amino acids. V was clipped by 5 bases and J by 7 bases, with 12 bases between them. The CDR3 loop reads CASSFEGGNSPLHF. In DNA, the CDR3 is TGTGCCAGTAGTTTCGAGGGTGGGAATTCACCCCTCCACTTT.

This clone was picked up a small number of times. V gene TRBV2 combines with J gene TRBJ1-5; maybe TRBD1 (5 bases). The CDR3 sequence is 15 residues long. Germline V gene lookup returns CDR1 SNHLY and CDR2 FYNNEI. The V end was cut by 5 bases, the J end by 4 bases, with 15 bases between. CDR3 sequence reads: CASSLDSWGNQPQHF. The CDR3 DNA reads as TGTGCCAGCAGTTTAGACAGCTGGGGGAATCAGCCCCAGCATTTT.

CDR3 nucleotides: TGTGCCAGCAGCCGAATTCAGCCAAATCACCACGAGCAGTACTTC. Its translation: CASSRIQPNHHEQYF. The chain couples TRBV6-1 to TRBJ2-7; no clear D. Germline CDR1 MNHNS, CDR2 SASEGT. This CDR3 comprises 15 residues. Trimming stripped 6 bases from V and 5 bases from J, with 20 bases between.